These 22 T cell receptor beta chains came from one sample sequenced in a study of blood T cell repertoires in COVID-19. Sequencing was performed with immunoSEQ multiplex PCR; in TCRdb, only in-frame clones are kept and a portion is missing. Of 90,000 to 130,000 clones listed, about 83% are singletons. The sequencing sample was made of peripheral blood. Receptors were obtained from a woman aged 70-85 years with acute or convalescent COVID-19.

The rearrangement joins TRBV2 to TRBJ2-3; 11 bases are shared with TRBD2. This CDR3 is built from 14 residues. Germline trimming cut 7 bases from V and 8 bases from J; bases unmatched to any gene: 8. Germline-derived CDR1 and CDR2 are SNHLY and FYNNEI. For the CDR3, the DNA is TGTGCCAGCACCCTAGCGGGGGGTCGAGGTACGCAGTATTTT. Translated, it gives CASTLAGGRGTQYF.

The CDR3, as DNA: TGTGCCAGCAGACCAGGACAGGGTCGGGGTTCACCCCTCCACTTT. This codes for CASRPGQGRGSPLHF. The chain uses TRBV6-5 and TRBJ1-6, with 8 bases fitting TRBD1. V shed 6 bases, J shed 9 bases, and the junction held 10 bases outside the gene matches. CDR1 and CDR2 from the germline V gene are MNHEY and SVGAGI. This CDR3 spans 15 amino acids.

The chain uses TRBV27 and TRBJ1-4; possible D gene TRBD1, 5 bases. The germline V gene has CDR1 MNHEY and CDR2 SMNVEV (reference sequence). CDR3 length equals 15 residues. V was clipped by 6 bases and J by 4 bases, with 15 bases between them. The CDR3 is CASSYSGILNEKLFF. The CDR3 nucleotides are TGTGCCAGCAGCTACTCAGGGATACTTAATGAAAAACTGTTTTTT. Complete variable domain (other parts from reference TRBV27 and TRBJ1-4): EAQVTQNPRYLITVTGKKLTVTCSQNMNHEYMSWYRQDPGLGLRQIYYSMNVEVTDKGDVPEGYKVSRKEKRNFPLILESPSPNQTSLYFCASSYSGILNEKLFFGSGTQLSVL.

Only one count was recorded for this clone. The rearrangement uses TRBV2 and TRBJ1-2, with no clear D. Trimming shortened V by 4 bases and J by 1 base, and 7 bases separated the two germline ends. Germline values: CDR1 SNHLY, CDR2 FYNNEI. CDR3 length: 13 amino acids. The CDR3 region is CASSVRSNYGYTF. CDR3 DNA: TGTGCCAGCAGTGTCCGGAGTAACTATGGCTACACCTTC.

The chain is built from TRBV4-2 and TRBJ2-4, with a possible D match to TRBD2 (6 bases). The CDR3 consists of 15 residues. Germline V gives CDR1 LGHNA, CDR2 YNFKEQ. The V end was cut by 0 bases, the J end by 5 bases, with 11 bases between. CDR3 sequence reads: CASSQDGTPENIQYF. In DNA, the CDR3 is TGTGCCAGCAGCCAAGACGGGACTCCGGAAAACATTCAGTACTTC.

Only a few counts were recorded for this clone. The rearrangement uses TRBV28 and TRBJ1-6, with D tentatively TRBD1 (6 bases). This CDR3 spans 13 amino acids. Germline V lookup: CDR1 MDHEN, CDR2 SYDVKM. V shed 6 bases and J shed 10 bases, with 13 bases lying between them. DNA of the CDR3: TGTGCCAGCAGCTCGGGGGGCGCCTCACCCCTCCACTTT. It translates to CASSSGGASPLHF.

The rearrangement joins TRBV27 to TRBJ2-2; TRBD2 might be the D (5 bases). CDR1 is MNHEY and CDR2 is SMNVEV in the germline V gene (reference sequence). This CDR3 has 16 amino acids. V dropped 8 bases and J dropped 4 bases, with 20 bases sitting between them. The CDR3 DNA reads TGTGCCAGCGCCCCGCGGGTAGTATTGGGCACCGGGGAGCTGTTTTTT. This translates into CASAPRVVLGTGELFF.

This chain connects TRBV25-1 to TRBJ2-3; D is uncertain. The germline gives CDR1 MGHDK, CDR2 SYGVNS. This CDR3 comprises 14 residues. Trimming removed 2 bases at V and 2 bases at J, with 8 bases between. CDR3 DNA: TGTGCCAGCAGTGAAACTTCGAACACAGATACGCAGTATTTT. Translating it yields CASSETSNTDTQYF.

V gene TRBV28 combines with J gene TRBJ1-2; 7 bases line up with TRBD1. Germline values: CDR1 MDHEN, CDR2 SYDVKM. The trim removed 4 bases at V and 4 bases at J, leaving 3 bases unmatched. The CDR3 length is 13 residues. The CDR3, as DNA: TGTGCCAGCAGTTCGGACAGGATCTATGGCTACACCTTC. Its protein is CASSSDRIYGYTF.

CDR3 bases: TGTGCCAGCAGCGTAAGACAGGGGTATCAGCCCCAGCATTTT. This gives the protein CASSVRQGYQPQHF. The J gene is TRBJ1-5, the V gene TRBV9, with 8 bases fitting TRBD1. The CDR3 is made up of 14 amino acids. The V and J ends lost 1 base and 5 bases, in that order; junction bases with no gene match: 2. CDR1 SGDLS and CDR2 YYNGEE come from the germline V gene.

CDR3 coding DNA: TGTGCCAGCTCGGCGGGACAGGGGGTCTCCTACGAGCAGTACGTC. It yields the protein CASSAGQGVSYEQYV. J is TRBJ2-7 and V is TRBV18, with 11 bases that match TRBD1. The CDR3 covers 15 residues. J lost 0 bases, V lost 6 bases, and 4 bases had no gene match. Germline lookup yields CDR1 KGHSH and CDR2 LQKENI.

V usage is TRBV5-1 and J usage is TRBJ1-4, with D unclear. The V end was cut by 4 bases, the J end by 4 bases, with 20 bases between. Germline V lookup: CDR1 SGHRS, CDR2 YFSETQ. This CDR3 is 17 amino acids long. CDR3 sequence: CASSLESKPPDNEKLFF. The CDR3 coding sequence is TGCGCCAGCAGCCTGGAAAGTAAACCCCCAGATAATGAAAAACTGTTTTTT. Full variable domain (remainder filled in from reference TRBV5-1 and TRBJ1-4): KAGVTQTPRYLIKTRGQQVTLSCSPISGHRSVSWYQQTPGQGLQFLFEYFSETQRNKGNFPGRFSGRQFSNSRSEMNVSTLELGDSALYLCASSLESKPPDNEKLFFGSGTQLSVL.

For the CDR3, the DNA is TGCGCCAGCAGCTCGACTAGCGGGGGTAACACAGATACGCAGTATTTT. Translation: CASSSTSGGNTDTQYF. The J gene is TRBJ2-3, the V gene TRBV5-1; 12 positions agree with TRBD2. CDR3 length: 16 residues. In germline, CDR1 is SGHRS, CDR2 YFSETQ. The junction had 4 bases not matched to a gene; V was cut back by 3 bases and J by 2 bases.

CDR3 nucleotide sequence: TGTGCCAGCAGAGTTAGCGGGAGGGCAGGCACAGATACGCAGTATTTT. The encoded protein is CASRVSGRAGTDTQYF. The rearrangement links TRBV13 to TRBJ2-3; 11 bases agree with TRBD2. In germline, CDR1 is PRHDT, CDR2 FYEKMQ (reference sequence). V shed 6 bases, J shed 1 base, and the junction held 6 bases outside the gene matches. The CDR3 extends over 16 amino acids.

V gene TRBV7-8 combines with J gene TRBJ2-1; 9 bases are shared with TRBD2. The germline V gene has CDR1 SGHVS and CDR2 FQNEAQ. CDR3 length: 16 residues. The ends lost 1 base at V and 8 bases at J; junction bases unmatched: 9. DNA for the CDR3: TGTGCCAGCAGCTTAGGTCTCGCGGGAGGGAGCGATGAGCAGTTCTTC. This sequence encodes CASSLGLAGGSDEQFF.

This clone was seen a few times. The chain uses TRBV3-1 (or the pseudogene TRBV3-2) and TRBJ2-1, with TRBD1 identical over 9 bases. The CDR3 consists of 15 residues. CDR1 LGHDT and CDR2 YNNKEL come from the germline V gene (reference sequence). J was trimmed by 6 bases and V by 2 bases; bases with no gene match: 5. In nucleotides, the CDR3 is TGTGCCAGCAGCCAACGGACAGGGGCGGTCAATGAGCAGTTCTTC. This encodes CASSQRTGAVNEQFF.

V gene TRBV21-1 combines with J gene TRBJ2-7; TRBD2 is the table's D call, not checked against the DNA. TRBV21-1 is a listed pseudogene. There are 11 residues in the CDR3. CDR3 bases: TGTGCCAGCAGCAACCGGGACGAGCAGTACTTC. Its protein is CASSNRDEQYF.

CDR3 protein: CASSSGTGTVFSPLHF. The CDR3 coding sequence is TGTGCCAGCAGTTCCGGCACCGGGACAGTTTTTTCACCCCTCCACTTT. This rearrangement joins TRBV6-2 or TRBV6-3 to TRBJ1-6, with 7 bases identical to TRBD1. This CDR3 is 16 amino acids long. Germline trimming cut 4 bases from V and 9 bases from J; bases unmatched to any gene: 12. CDR1 and CDR2 (germline): MNHEY, SVGEGT.

CDR3 nucleotide sequence: TGTGCCAGCAGTTCGGCCGGGACAGGGTACAATGAGCAGTTCTTC. It translates to CASSSAGTGYNEQFF. This chain links TRBV28 with TRBJ2-1; 9 bases are shared with TRBD1. This CDR3 contains 15 residues. Trimming at V came to 4 bases and at J to 4 bases, leaving 5 bases not matched to a gene. CDR1 MDHEN and CDR2 SYDVKM come from the germline V gene. Full variable domain (remainder filled in from reference TRBV28 and TRBJ2-1): DVKVTQSSRYLVKRTGEKVFLECVQDMDHENMFWYRQDPGLGLRLIYFSYDVKMKEKGDIPEGYSVSREKKERFSLILESASTNQTSMYLCASSSAGTGYNEQFFGPGTRLTVL.

This sequence joins TRBV28 and TRBJ1-1, with D possibly being TRBD1 (5 bases). The CDR3 runs 15 residues. Germline V gene data show CDR1 as MDHEN and CDR2 as SYDVKM. Trimming left V 3 bases short and J 4 bases short, with 15 bases between. The DNA for the CDR3 is TGTGCCAGCAGTTTGGGCGTCCTGGGGGGCACTGAAGCTTTCTTT. Its translation: CASSLGVLGGTEAFF.

V usage is TRBV3-1 (or the pseudogene TRBV3-2) and J usage is TRBJ2-5; TRBD2 is a possible D gene (7 bases). Germline V gene data show CDR1 as LGHDT and CDR2 as YNNKEL (reference sequence). The V end lost 4 bases, the J end lost 2 bases, and 23 bases lay between the germline ends. The CDR3 sequence is 18 residues long. Here the CDR3 DNA reads TGTGCCAGCAGCCGGGGGGGCGGACTAGTAGGGGATCAAGAGACCCAGTACTTC. This encodes CASSRGGGLVGDQETQYF.

The count of this clone is one. The V and J genes are TRBV18 and TRBJ2-5, with TRBD2 matching over 10 bases. CDR1 is KGHSH and CDR2 is LQKENI in the germline V gene. The V gene end was trimmed by 4 bases and the J gene end by 5 bases; junction bases not matched to a gene: 7. CDR3 length: 15 amino acids. The CDR3 DNA follows: TGTGCCAGCTCACTGGCTAGCGGGAGATTTGAGACCCAGTACTTC. Protein product: CASSLASGRFETQYF.